This paragraph reports one T cell receptor (beta chain). This clone has a handful of counts. Its recognized antigen is unknown. Base-call qualities are not available, and no considerably larger clone is one nucleotide away. Preparation of the library involved the immunoSEQ multiplex PCR assay. For the multiplex PCR, a mixture combining 60 forward primers for TCR Vbeta segments and 13 reverse primers for TCR Jbeta segments was used. The CDR3 region of rearranged TCR beta genes was amplified from genomic DNA with a multiplex PCR assay. The Illumina HiSeq System was used to sequence the amplified TCR beta libraries as 87-base-pair reads. Processing in the source paper ran as follows. A later analysis tallied roughly 80 million unique TCR beta chains across the 660 or so repertoires, and around 9.9 million of those chains were shared by two or more donors. Raw reads were error-corrected and collapsed into unique sequences with a nearest-neighbor algorithm that merged closely related sequences to remove PCR and sequencing errors. To assign V, D and J gene segments, CDR3 sequences were aligned to IMGT reference sequences. For a sequence to be retained, a match of at least six nucleotides to both a V gene segment and a J gene segment was required. A rearrangement was called productive if the CDR3 had no stop codons and remained in frame with V and J, and every other rearrangement was called non-productive. Following IMGT convention, CDR3 was defined as the stretch from the second conserved V-encoded cysteine to the conserved J-encoded phenylalanine. The earlier analysis of some 540 of the donors excluded any sequence lacking an unambiguous match to a single V gene segment. In an earlier analysis of a few hundred of the donors, a V segment was called functional when productive rearrangements were above 56.7%, and segregating when the standard deviation between donors exceeded 5%. To diagnose cytomegalovirus status from the catalog of TCR beta chain sequences, a statistical classification framework was built. V and J gene assignment, in a later analysis, came from comparing TCR nucleotide sequences with IMGT/GENE-DB human TR gene sequences. The TCRdist pipeline was used in a later analysis to assign CDR3 sequences and most-parsimonious VDJ recombination scenarios. In a later analysis, every TCR beta chain was defined by the combination of its CDR3 amino acid sequence and its V-gene family, and reads without a unique V-gene family were dropped. A later analysis removed several hundred highly shared, low-generation-probability nucleotide sequences to deal with suspected cross-contamination and a sequencing artifact. A later analysis calculated a clonal expansion index for each public chain from normalized within-repertoire ranks of inferred template counts. In a later analysis, generation probabilities were computed using a VDJ recombination model fitted to out-of-frame rearrangements, and the results were checked against IGoR. In a later analysis, hypergeometric tests were used to score TCR-TCR, TCR-HLA and TCR-CMV co-occurrence, with a repertoire-size bias correction applied to TCR pairs. A later analysis estimated false discovery rates by permuting HLA or CMV assignments 20 times. A later analysis grouped co-occurring TCRs with DBSCAN, adding TCRdist sequence similarity when clustering within HLA-allele-positive subsets. Co-occurrence clustering excluded repertoires with fewer than 30,000 or more than 120,000 public chains, plus five with anomalous nucleotide sharing. This immuneACCESS table, as held by TCRdb, lists in-frame sequences with V and J called but not all clones. Of the missing ones, under half trace to an unresolved V gene in checked studies; the others have no known cause. D and trimming come from the DNA, and the V and J calls and clone size come from that table. This sample is represented by roughly 89,000 clones; approximately 68% of them were singletons. The ten largest clonotypes hold roughly 21% of the sample.

This sample stems from a study of cytomegalovirus exposure and HLA in healthy donors (dated 2017 in TCRdb). Broadly, across the study: In an earlier analysis of roughly 590 of the donors, 276 Gb of sequence data and 90 million to 130 million unique TCR beta sequences from about 190 million T cells were reported. Across around 400 genotyped donors of the cohort, an average of approximately 240,000 unique TCR beta nucleotide sequences per donor were sequenced, and 15% to 20% of those sequences were non-productive. Typing coverage varied by locus: about 620-640 donors for A, B, C, DRB1 and DQB1; roughly 510 for DQA1; approximately 570 for DPA1; some 470 for DPB1. An earlier analysis of roughly 580 of the donors used high-throughput TCR beta sequencing to judge whether each TCR beta V gene segment behaved as functional or pseudogenic. Alongside the repertoire data, information on donor age, sex, ethnicity and CMV serostatus was compiled. The study aimed to test whether signatures of past pathogen exposure could be identified by cataloging public T cell receptors. An early release covering roughly 600 HLA-typed donors comprised about 290 gigabases of sequencing data and tens of millions of unique TCR sequences. In the later analysis, no new phenotypic data were used to find candidate immune exposures; instead, reliance was placed on TCR beta sequences and their occurrence across donors. The study used immunosequencing to profile the T cell repertoires of 666 subjects and linked those repertoires to cytomegalovirus serostatus. Along with the roughly 710-subject first cohort, a separate validation cohort of some 130 different subjects was used. The genetic ancestry cluster associated with self-reported Caucasian donors included 65% to 90% of the 398 genotyped donors. To predict cytomegalovirus infection status, the study combined high-throughput TCR immunosequencing, statistical association of individual TCRs with disease status, and machine learning. In a later analysis, previously published TCR beta repertoires from about 670 donors were re-analyzed and high-resolution HLA genotyping was added so that TCR occurrence patterns could be studied. All discovery cohort repertoires had been generated on a single sequencing platform. A later genetic analysis used genome-wide SNP genotypes for about 60% of the roughly 700 donors, treating that subset as a discovery cohort. A few DR-DQ haplotypes were treated as single units for association and clustering because of strong linkage in the cohort. HLA typing included class I and class II loci at four-digit resolution. Study-wide findings and limitations: In a later analysis, HLA-associated TCR beta chains showed more clonal expansion and lower generation probabilities than non-associated chains that were equally common. The authors suggested that the approach could potentially be extended to other disease states and immunological phenotypes. When HLA alleles, especially DR and DQ, strongly co-occurred, attributing TCR associations to individual alleles was difficult. An earlier analysis of around 600 of the donors showed that most TCR beta V segments appeared in productive rearrangements either about 90% or about 30% of the time, which broadly matched IMGT annotations. The sequencing pipeline was judged likely to have produced a cluster of highly shared sequence variants as a technical artifact. A later analysis found that TCR association rates varied across HLA loci, with DRB1 alleles showing the most associated TCRs and HLA-C alleles the fewest. In both the original and validation cohorts, the classifier was reported to diagnose cytomegalovirus status with high specificity and sensitivity. A later genetic analysis reported fewer N-insertions in productive TCRs among donors in an Asian-associated ancestry cluster than the approximately 670-donor mean. A total of about 180 TCR beta chains were listed by the study as associated with cytomegalovirus. A further reported finding was that TCR beta sequences accurately predicted the HLA-A and HLA-B alleles for most subjects in the first cohort. Across donors, most TCR sequences were observed very rarely, whereas some public TCRs were present in many individuals. In a later genetic analysis, a missense DCLRE1C variant was associated with V-gene and J-gene trimming of TCR beta chains, and the association was replicated in an independent cohort. Because some donors lacked HLA typing at each locus, the association tests relied only on the typed subset. The cohort was sequenced for TCR beta chains only, and without alpha or paired-chain data the features that could be detected were limited. In a later analysis, more than 15,000 TCR beta sequences were associated with specific HLA alleles at a false discovery rate of 0.05. In vitro tests confirmed that a few of the cytomegalovirus-associated TCR beta chains recognize cytomegalovirus antigens. The presence/absence analyses assumed that sequencing depth was roughly uniform across donors, and that assumption may not be true. According to a later analysis, most CMV-associated TCR beta chains appeared to be HLA-restricted, and the HLA associations seemed to be driven largely by CMV exposure. Some IMGT-functional V segments, including TRBV6-2 and TRBV6-3, could not be distinguished by the 87-base-pair reads and were therefore excluded. CMV serostatus was the only immune exposure information available for the cohort. Approximately 16 rarely observed V segments, including chromosome 9 orphons, were excluded from the earlier analysis of some 590 of the donors because counts were too low. In a later analysis, several top co-occurrence clusters were reported to appear linked to parvovirus B19, influenza, CMV and Epstein-Barr virus. Correlated functional status among segregating V segments might reflect linkage disequilibrium, but an unknown experimental factor could not be ruled out.

The cohort comprised around 690 healthy bone marrow donors. At the time of sampling, every cohort member was nominally healthy, though immune exposures that went unrecorded were likely present. The donor tested CMV seropositive, placing the donor among the roughly 270 seropositive members of the cohort. A peripheral blood sample was collected from each donor, and TCR beta sequencing was performed on peripheral blood mononuclear cells. The Qiagen DNeasy Blood Extraction Kit was used to extract genomic DNA from the blood cell samples. V is shortened by 1 base, J by 0 bases, and the region joining them spans 9 bases. The germline V gene yields SGHTA for CDR1 and FQGNSA for CDR2. The CDR3, from cysteine to phenylalanine, totals 15 residues. CDR3 DNA only is kept here, 45 bases in frame from base 1.

This receptor chain uses TRBV7-2 and TRBJ1-2; no D gene can be assigned with confidence. Sequenced: PBMCs. The TCR originated in a woman between 45 and 60 years old in good health and CMV-seropositive. The CDR3 has the sequence CASSLGYITNYGYTF. The bases read TGTGCCAGCAGCTTAGGGTACATAACTAACTATGGCTACACCTTC.